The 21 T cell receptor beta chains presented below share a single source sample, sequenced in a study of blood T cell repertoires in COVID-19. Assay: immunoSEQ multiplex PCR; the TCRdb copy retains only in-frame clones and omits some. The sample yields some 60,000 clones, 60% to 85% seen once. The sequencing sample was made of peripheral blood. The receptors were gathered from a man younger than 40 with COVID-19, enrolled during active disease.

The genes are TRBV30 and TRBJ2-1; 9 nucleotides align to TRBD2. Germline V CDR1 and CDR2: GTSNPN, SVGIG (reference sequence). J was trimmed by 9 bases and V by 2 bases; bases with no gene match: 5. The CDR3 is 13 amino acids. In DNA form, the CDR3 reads TGTGCCTGGAGTCGATTTAGCGGGAGTGAGCAGTTCTTC. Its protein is CAWSRFSGSEQFF.

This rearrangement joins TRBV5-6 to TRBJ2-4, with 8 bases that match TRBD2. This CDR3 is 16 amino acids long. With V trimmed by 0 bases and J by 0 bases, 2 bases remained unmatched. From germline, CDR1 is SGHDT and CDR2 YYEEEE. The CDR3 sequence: CASSLGTSGAKNIQYF. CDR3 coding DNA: TGTGCCAGCAGCTTGGGAACTAGCGGAGCCAAAAACATTCAGTACTTC.

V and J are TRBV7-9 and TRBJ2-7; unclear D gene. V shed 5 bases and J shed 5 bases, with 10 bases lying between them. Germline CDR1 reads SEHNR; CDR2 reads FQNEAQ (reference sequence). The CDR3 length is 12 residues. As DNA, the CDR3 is TGTGCCAGCAGCCCACAGACCCACGAGCAGTACTTC. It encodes CASSPQTHEQYF.

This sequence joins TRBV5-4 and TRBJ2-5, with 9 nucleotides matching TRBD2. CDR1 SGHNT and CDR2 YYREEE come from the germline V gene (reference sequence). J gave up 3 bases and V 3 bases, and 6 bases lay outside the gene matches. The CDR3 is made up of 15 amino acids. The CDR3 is CASSYLTSGKETQYF. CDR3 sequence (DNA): TGTGCCAGCAGCTACCTGACTAGCGGAAAAGAGACCCAGTACTTC.

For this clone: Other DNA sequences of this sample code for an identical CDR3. In DNA form, the CDR3 reads TGTGCCAGCAGCCAAGATCTTGACAGCTCCTACGAGCAGTACTTC. Translated, it gives CASSQDLDSSYEQYF. The chain has TRBV4-2 and TRBJ2-7; D possibly corresponds to TRBD1 (5 bases). Germline V gene lookup returns CDR1 LGHNA and CDR2 YNFKEQ. The CDR3 covers 15 residues. With 0 bases removed from V and 0 bases from J, the gap between germline ends came to 9 bases.

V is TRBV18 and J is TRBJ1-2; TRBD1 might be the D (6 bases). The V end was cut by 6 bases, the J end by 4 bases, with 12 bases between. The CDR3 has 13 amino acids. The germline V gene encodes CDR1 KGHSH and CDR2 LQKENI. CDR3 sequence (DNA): TGTGCCAGCTCCAGTCAGGACAGCTATGGCTACACCTTC. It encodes CASSSQDSYGYTF.

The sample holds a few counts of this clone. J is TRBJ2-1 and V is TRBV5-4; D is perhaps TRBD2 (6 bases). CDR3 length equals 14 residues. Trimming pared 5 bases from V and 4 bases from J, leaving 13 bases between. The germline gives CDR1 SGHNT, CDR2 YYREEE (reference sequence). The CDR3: CASSPGTYYNEQFF. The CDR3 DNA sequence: TGTGCCAGCAGTCCCGGGACTTATTACAATGAGCAGTTCTTC.

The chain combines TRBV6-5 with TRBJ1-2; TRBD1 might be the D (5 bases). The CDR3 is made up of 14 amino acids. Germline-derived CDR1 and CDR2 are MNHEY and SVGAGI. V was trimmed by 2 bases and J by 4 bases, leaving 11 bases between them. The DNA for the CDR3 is TGTGCCAGCAGTTACGGTAGGGGTACCTATGGCTACACCTTC. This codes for CASSYGRGTYGYTF.

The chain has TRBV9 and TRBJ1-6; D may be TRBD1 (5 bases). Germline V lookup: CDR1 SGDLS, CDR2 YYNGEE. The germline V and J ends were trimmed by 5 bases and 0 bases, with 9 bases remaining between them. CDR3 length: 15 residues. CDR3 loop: CASRGGSSYNSPLHF. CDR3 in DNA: TGTGCCAGCAGGGGGGGGTCCTCCTATAATTCACCCCTCCACTTT.

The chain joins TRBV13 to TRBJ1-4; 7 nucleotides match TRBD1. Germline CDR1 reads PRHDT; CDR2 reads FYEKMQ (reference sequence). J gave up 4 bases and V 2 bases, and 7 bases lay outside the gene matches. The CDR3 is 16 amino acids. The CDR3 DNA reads TGTGCCAGCAGCTTACTCCCCGGGACAGATAATGAAAAACTGTTTTTT. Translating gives CASSLLPGTDNEKLFF.

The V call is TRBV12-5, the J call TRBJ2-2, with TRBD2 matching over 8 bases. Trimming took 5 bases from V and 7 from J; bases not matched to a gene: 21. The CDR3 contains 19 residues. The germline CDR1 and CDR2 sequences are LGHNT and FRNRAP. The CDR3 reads CASGTRTPGLVVMSGELFF. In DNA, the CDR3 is TGTGCTAGTGGTACGCGCACCCCGGGACTAGTCGTCATGAGCGGGGAGCTGTTTTTT.

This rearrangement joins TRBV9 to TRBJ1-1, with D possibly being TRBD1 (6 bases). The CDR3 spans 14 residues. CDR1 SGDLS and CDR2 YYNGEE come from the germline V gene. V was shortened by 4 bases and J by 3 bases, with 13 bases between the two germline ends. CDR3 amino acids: CASSPTGFHTEAFF. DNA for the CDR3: TGTGCCAGCAGCCCAACAGGGTTTCACACTGAAGCTTTCTTT.

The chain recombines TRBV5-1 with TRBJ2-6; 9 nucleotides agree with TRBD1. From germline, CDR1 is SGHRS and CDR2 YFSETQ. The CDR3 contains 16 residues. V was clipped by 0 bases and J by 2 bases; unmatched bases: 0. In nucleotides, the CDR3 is TGCGCCAGCAGCTTGGGACAGGGGGCTGGGGCCAACGTCCTGACTTTC. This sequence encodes CASSLGQGAGANVLTF.

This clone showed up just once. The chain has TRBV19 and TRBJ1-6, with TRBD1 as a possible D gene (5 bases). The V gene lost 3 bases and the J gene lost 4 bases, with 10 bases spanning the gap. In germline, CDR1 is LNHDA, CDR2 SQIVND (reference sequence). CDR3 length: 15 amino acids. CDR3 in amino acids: CASSMETAYNSPLHF. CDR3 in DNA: TGTGCCAGTAGTATGGAGACAGCTTATAATTCACCCCTCCACTTT.

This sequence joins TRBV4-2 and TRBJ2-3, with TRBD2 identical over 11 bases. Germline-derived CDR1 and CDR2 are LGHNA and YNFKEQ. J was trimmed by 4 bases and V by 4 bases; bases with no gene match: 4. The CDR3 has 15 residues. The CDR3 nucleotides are TGTGCCAGCAGCCCTAGCGGGGGGAATTCAGATACGCAGTATTTT. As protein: CASSPSGGNSDTQYF.

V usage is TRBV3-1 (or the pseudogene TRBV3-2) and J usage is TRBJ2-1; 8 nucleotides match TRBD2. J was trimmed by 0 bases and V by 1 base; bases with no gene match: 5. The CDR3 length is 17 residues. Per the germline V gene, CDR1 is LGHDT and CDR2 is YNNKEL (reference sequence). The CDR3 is CASSQGDGGGSYNEQFF. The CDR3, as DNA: TGTGCCAGCAGCCAAGGGGACGGGGGGGGCTCCTACAATGAGCAGTTCTTC.

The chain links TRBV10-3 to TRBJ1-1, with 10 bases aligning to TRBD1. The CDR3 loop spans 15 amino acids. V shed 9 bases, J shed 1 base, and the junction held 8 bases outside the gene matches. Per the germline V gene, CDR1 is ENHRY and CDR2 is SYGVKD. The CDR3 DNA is TGTGCCATTTCCCGGGACAGGGGAGGGAACACTGAAGCTTTCTTT. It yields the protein CAISRDRGGNTEAFF.

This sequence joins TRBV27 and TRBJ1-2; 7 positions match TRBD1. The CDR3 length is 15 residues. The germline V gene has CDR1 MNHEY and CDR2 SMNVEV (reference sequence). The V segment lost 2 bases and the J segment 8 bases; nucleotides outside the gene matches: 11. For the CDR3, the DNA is TGTGCCAGCAGTTTAGGATTAGGGGGCGGTGGAGGCTACACCTTC. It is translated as CASSLGLGGGGGYTF.

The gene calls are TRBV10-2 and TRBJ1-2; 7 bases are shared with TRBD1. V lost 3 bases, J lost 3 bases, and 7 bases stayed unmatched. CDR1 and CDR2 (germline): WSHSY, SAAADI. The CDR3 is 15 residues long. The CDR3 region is CASSEVRGGDYGYTF. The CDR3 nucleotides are TGCGCCAGCAGTGAAGTTCGAGGGGGCGACTATGGCTACACCTTC.

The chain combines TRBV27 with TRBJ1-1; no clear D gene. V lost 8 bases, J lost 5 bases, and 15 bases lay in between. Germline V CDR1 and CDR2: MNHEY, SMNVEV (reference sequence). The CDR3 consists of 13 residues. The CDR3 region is CASLDRYGTEAFF. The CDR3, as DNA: TGTGCCAGCCTAGACCGATATGGGACTGAAGCTTTCTTT.

In DNA form, the CDR3 reads TGTGCCAGCAGCCCCAGGGGGCGGAACACTGAAGCTTTCTTT. This codes for CASSPRGRNTEAFF. The chain recombines TRBV11-2 with TRBJ1-1; 8 bases are shared with TRBD1. CDR3 length: 14 residues. Germline V gives CDR1 SGHAT, CDR2 FQNNGV. Trimming at V came to 5 bases and at J to 1 base, leaving 3 bases not matched to a gene. Filled out from reference TRBV11-2 and TRBJ1-1, the complete variable domain reads EAGVAQSPRYKIIEKRQSVAFWCNPISGHATLYWYQQILGQGPKLLIQFQNNGVVDDSQLPKDRFSAERLKGVDSTLKIQPAKLEDSAVYLCASSPRGRNTEAFFGQGTRLTVV.